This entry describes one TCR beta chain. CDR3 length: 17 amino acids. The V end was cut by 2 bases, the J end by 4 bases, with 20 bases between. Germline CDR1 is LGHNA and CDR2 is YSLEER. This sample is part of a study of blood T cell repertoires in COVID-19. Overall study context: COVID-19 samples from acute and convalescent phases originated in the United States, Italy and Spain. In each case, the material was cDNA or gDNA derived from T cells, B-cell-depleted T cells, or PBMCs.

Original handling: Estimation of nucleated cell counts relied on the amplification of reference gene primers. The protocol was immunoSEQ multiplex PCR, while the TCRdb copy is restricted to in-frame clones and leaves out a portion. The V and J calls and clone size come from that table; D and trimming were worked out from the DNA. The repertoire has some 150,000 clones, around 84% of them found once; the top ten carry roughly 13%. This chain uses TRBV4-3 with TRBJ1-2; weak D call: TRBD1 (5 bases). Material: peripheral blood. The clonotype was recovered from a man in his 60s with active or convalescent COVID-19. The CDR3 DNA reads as TGCGCCAGCAGCCAAAGCCCGGGACGGGGGTCCTCCTATGGCTACACCTTC. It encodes CASSQSPGRGSSYGYTF.